Below, 13 T cell receptor beta chains from the same sample are listed, as sequenced in a study of T cell clonality in common variable immunodeficiency. Findings and limits, study-wide: Reportedly, TCR beta sequences from common variable immunodeficiency showed fewer deletions and N-nucleotide insertions.

The antigens these receptors bind are not known. TCRdb's table, derived via immunoSEQ multiplex PCR, lists solely in-frame clones and lacks some. There are tens of thousands of clones in the sample, none observed a single time. The sample comprised peripheral blood mononuclear cells. These receptors were collected from a human donor with common variable immunodeficiency.

This clone was recorded a few times. The CDR3 goes on 3 residues after the read ends, and that part is filled in from the germline J gene. J is TRBJ1-2 and V is TRBV6-2 or TRBV6-3, with 8 bases matching TRBD1. The V gene's germline CDR1 is MNHEY and CDR2 SVGEGT. With 7 bases clipped from V and 2 bases from J, the junction kept 6 bases outside the gene matches. There are 14 residues in the CDR3. CDR3 bases read: TGTGCCAGCAAGACAGGGGACGGAAACTATGGC. Its protein product is CASKTGDGNYG. Given in full, the CDR3 is CASKTGDGNYGYTF.

This clone was observed a handful of times. CDR3 DNA (partial): TGTGCCAGTAGTATGATAGCGGGAGGGTTCGATACG. Residues: CASSMIAGGFDT. The full CDR3 protein is CASSMIAGGFDTQYF. The rearrangement joins TRBV19 to TRBJ2-3; TRBD2 agrees at 11 bases. The read comes to an end 3 residues before the CDR3 does, leaving the germline J gene to fill in the end. V lost 3 bases, J lost 6 bases, and 5 bases stayed unmatched. Germline lookup yields CDR1 LNHDA and CDR2 SQIVND (reference sequence). This CDR3 has 15 residues.

Many counts were recorded for this clone. The read halts 3 residues ahead of the CDR3 end, with the missing end drawn from the germline J gene. The rearrangement joins TRBV10-3 to TRBJ2-3, with 8 positions matching TRBD2. The CDR3 length is 15 residues. The V gene end was trimmed by 7 bases and the J gene end by 1 base; junction bases not matched to a gene: 7. CDR1 is ENHRY and CDR2 is SYGVKD in the germline V gene. Partial CDR3 DNA: TGTGCCATCAATCCGGGACTAGGAGGCACAGATACG. Its translation: CAINPGLGGTDT. The complete CDR3 protein is CAINPGLGGTDTQYF.

This clone showed up many times. The CDR3 end is not reached by the read, which stops 3 residues before it; the germline J gene fills it in. The chain combines TRBV19 with TRBJ2-2, with TRBD1 as a possible D gene (5 bases). This CDR3 is 14 amino acids long. Germline V gives CDR1 LNHDA, CDR2 SQIVND (reference sequence). V dropped 9 bases and J dropped 7 bases, with 18 bases sitting between them. The CDR3 spells CASRQPGEGGELFF. The CDR3 DNA, read in part, is TGTGCCAGCCGACAGCCGGGTGAAGGCGGGGAG.

There are a few counts of this clone. The CDR3 is cut off 3 residues early in the read; its end comes from the germline J gene. The genes are TRBV19 and TRBJ2-6; a weak D match, TRBD1 (6 bases). Trimming cost V 3 bases and J 0 bases, with 9 bases left between them. CDR1 and CDR2 from the germline V gene are LNHDA and SQIVND (reference sequence). The CDR3 sequence is 16 residues long. The covered CDR3 bases are TGTGCCAGTAGTATTCAGGGGCTCTCTGGGGCCAACGTC. This sequence encodes CASSIQGLSGANV. The CDR3, in full, reads CASSIQGLSGANVLTF.

This clone was picked up many times. The CDR3 end lies 3 residues beyond the end of the read and is filled in from the germline J gene. This sequence joins TRBV5-1 and TRBJ2-7; 8 bases map to TRBD1. With V trimmed by 0 bases and J by 3 bases, 5 bases remained unmatched. This CDR3 comprises 15 residues. Germline assignment: CDR1 SGHRS and CDR2 YFSETQ. CDR3 DNA, as far as it was read: TGCGCCAGCAGCTTGGTACCAGGGGGCGTCTACGAG. Its protein is CASSLVPGGVYE. The CDR3 as a whole reads CASSLVPGGVYEQYF.

This clone was detected many times. The read stops 3 residues short of the end of the CDR3; the missing end is completed from the germline J gene. The chain recombines TRBV7-9 with TRBJ1-6, with D tentatively TRBD1 (5 bases). The CDR3 spans 12 residues. The V gene lost 5 bases and the J gene lost 9 bases, with 8 bases spanning the gap. CDR1 and CDR2 from the germline V gene are SEHNR and FQNEAQ (reference sequence). The sequenced part of the CDR3 DNA is TGTGCCAGCAGCACTCAGGGTTCACCC. Translation gives CASSTQGSP. The whole CDR3 sequence reads CASSTQGSPLHF.

The table lists this clone with many counts. Incomplete CDR3 DNA: TGTGCCAGCAGTCAGGGGGGTGAGACC. Residues: CASSQGGET. The entire CDR3 protein reads CASSQGGETQYF. J is TRBJ2-5 and V is TRBV7-7; possibly TRBD1 for D (7 bases). The read ends 3 residues early relative to the CDR3; the germline J gene fills the gap. Germline V lookup: CDR1 SSHAT, CDR2 FNYEAQ (reference sequence). Trimming pared 6 bases from V and 5 bases from J, leaving 10 bases between. The CDR3 spans 12 residues.

This clone was found a few times. With the read ending 3 residues before the CDR3 end, the germline J gene is used to fill in that end. The rearrangement links TRBV6-4 to TRBJ2-1; TRBD2 matches 11 bases. The CDR3 is 15 residues long. Per germline, CDR1 MRHNA and CDR2 SNTAGT. The junction had 3 bases not matched to a gene; V was cut back by 5 bases and J by 3 bases. The CDR3 loop reads CASSLLAGDYNEQFF. CDR3 bases read: TGTGCCAGCAGTCTACTAGCGGGGGACTACAATGAG.

A word on this clone: Coverage ceases 3 residues before the CDR3 finishes, and the germline J gene fills in the end. The chain combines TRBV30 with TRBJ2-7; D is possibly TRBD1 (6 bases). The CDR3 length is 19 residues. Germline CDR1 GTSNPN, CDR2 SVGIG (reference sequence). Between the trimmed V and J ends, which lost 4 bases and 6 bases, there was a span of 34 bases. CDR3 sequence: CAWTARWSIPPKETGEQYF. The sequenced part of the CDR3 DNA is TGTGCCTGGACCGCTAGATGGAGTATTCCCCCCAAAGAGACAGGCGAG.

This clone was seen at least ten times. The missing CDR3 end, 3 residues past where the read stops, is filled in from the germline J gene. The chain has TRBV2 and TRBJ1-1; D is possibly TRBD1 (5 bases). V lost 5 bases and J 1 base, leaving 14 bases between the germline ends. The germline CDR1 and CDR2 sequences are SNHLY and FYNNEI. CDR3 length equals 15 residues. The CDR3 sequence: CASSPRGEANTEAFF. Partial CDR3 DNA: TGTGCCAGCAGTCCCCGGGGGGAGGCGAACACTGAA. Combining the CDR3 with reference TRBV2 and TRBJ1-1 gives the whole variable domain EPEVTQTPSHQVTQMGQEVILRCVPISNHLYFYWYRQILGQKVEFLVSFYNNEISEKSEIFDDQFSVERPDGSNFTLKIRSTKLEDSAMYFCASSPRGEANTEAFFGQGTRLTVV.

This clone was observed a handful of times. CDR3 in amino acids: CASSHRDTPQHF. The sequenced part of the CDR3 DNA is TGTGCCAGCAGTCACCGGGACACCCCC. The chain carries TRBV6-2 or TRBV6-3 and TRBJ1-5; tentative D call: TRBD1 (6 bases). The read falls 3 residues short of the CDR3 end, and the missing part is taken from the germline J gene. The CDR3 covers 12 residues. Germline V lookup: CDR1 MNHEY, CDR2 SVGEGT.

This clone was counted ten times or more. The read ends 3 residues before the CDR3 terminus; that terminus is restored from the germline J gene. The chain couples TRBV12-5 to TRBJ2-5, with unresolved D. CDR3 length: 14 residues. The germline gives CDR1 LGHNT, CDR2 FRNRAP. V lost 2 bases and J 2 bases, leaving 9 bases between the germline ends. The DNA read from the CDR3 is TGTGCTAGTGGTTTGCAGAGTCAACAAGAGACC. Protein: CASGLQSQQET. The entire CDR3 is CASGLQSQQETQYF. Full variable domain (outside the CDR3, taken from reference TRBV12-5 and TRBJ2-5): DARVTQTPRHKVTEMGQEVTMRCQPILGHNTVFWYRQTMMQGLELLAYFRNRAPLDDSGMPKDRFSAEMPDATLATLKIQPSEPRDSAVYFCASGLQSQQETQYFGPGTRLLVL.